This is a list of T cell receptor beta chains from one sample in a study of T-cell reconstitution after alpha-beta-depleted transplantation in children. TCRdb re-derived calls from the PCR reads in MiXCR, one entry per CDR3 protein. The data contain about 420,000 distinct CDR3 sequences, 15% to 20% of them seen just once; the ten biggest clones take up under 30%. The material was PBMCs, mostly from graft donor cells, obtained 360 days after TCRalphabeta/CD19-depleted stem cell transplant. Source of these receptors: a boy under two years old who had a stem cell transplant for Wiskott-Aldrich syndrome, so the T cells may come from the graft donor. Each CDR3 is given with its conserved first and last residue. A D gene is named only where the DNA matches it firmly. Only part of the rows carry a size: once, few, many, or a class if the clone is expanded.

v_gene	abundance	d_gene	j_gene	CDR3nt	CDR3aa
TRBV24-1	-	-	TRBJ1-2	TGTGCCACCAGTGAGGCAGGGTCGGAGGGCTACACCTTC	CATSEAGSEGYTF
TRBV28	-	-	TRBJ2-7	TGTGCCAGCAGTTTAGGCCCCGCTGGAGGGGTAGGCCGATACGAGCAGTACTTC	CASSLGPAGGVGRYEQYF
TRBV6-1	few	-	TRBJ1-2	TGTGCCAGCAGTGAAGGATCGGGACTCTATGGCTACACCTTC	CASSEGSGLYGYTF
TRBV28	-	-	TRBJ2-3	TGTGCCAGCAGTTTATTGCCCCCGGGTAGGCGCGGGGATACGCAGTATTTT	CASSLLPPGRRGDTQYF
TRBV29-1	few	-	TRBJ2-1	TGCAGCGCCGGTTACAGCTCCGAAATCAATGAGCAGTTCTTC	CSAGYSSEINEQFF
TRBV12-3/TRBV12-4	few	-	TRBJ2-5	TGTGCCAGCAGTTCCAGATTGGGGAGGGAGACCCAGTACTTC	CASSSRLGRETQYF
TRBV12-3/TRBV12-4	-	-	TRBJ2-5	TGTGCCAGCAGCCCCGGGCCCCTAGAGACCCAGTACTTC	CASSPGPLETQYF
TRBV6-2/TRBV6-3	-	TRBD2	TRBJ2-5	TGTGCCAGCACTCCCTTAGGTGCTAGCGGGAGTCGAGAGACCCAGTACTTC	CASTPLGASGSRETQYF
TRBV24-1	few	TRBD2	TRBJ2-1	TGTGCCACCAGTGCCGGGACTAGCGGGTCTGATGAGCAGTTCTTC	CATSAGTSGSDEQFF
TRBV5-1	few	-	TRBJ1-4	TGCGCCAGCAGCTTGCAGGGGAGGGATGAAAAACTGTTTTTT	CASSLQGRDEKLFF
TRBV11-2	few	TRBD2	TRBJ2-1	TGTGCCAGCAGCTTAGTTGGACTAGCGAGTGAGCAGTTCTTC	CASSLVGLASEQFF
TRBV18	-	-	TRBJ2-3	TGTGCCAGCTCACCAAGACTACTTAGCACAGATACGCAGTATTTT	CASSPRLLSTDTQYF
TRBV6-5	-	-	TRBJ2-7	TGTGCCAGCAGTTACTCGAGTCCGGGCCTCTCCTACGAGCAGTACTTC	CASSYSSPGLSYEQYF
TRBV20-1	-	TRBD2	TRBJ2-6	TGCAGTGCTAGTGGGGGGGGAAAGTCTGGGGCCAACGTCCTGACTTTC	CSASGGGKSGANVLTF
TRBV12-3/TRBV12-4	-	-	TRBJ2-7	TGTGCCAGCAGCCCAGGCCCGGGACTTGGGATTAGCGAGCAGTACTTC	CASSPGPGLGISEQYF
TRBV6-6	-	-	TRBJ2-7	TGTGCCAGCACCCGCCCTGGCGGCTACGAGCAGTACTTC	CASTRPGGYEQYF
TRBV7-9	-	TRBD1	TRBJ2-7	TGTGCCAGCAGCATCCACCGGGACAGCCACGAGCAGTACTTC	CASSIHRDSHEQYF
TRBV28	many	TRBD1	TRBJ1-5	TGTGCCAGCAGTTTACCAGGGGGATCGAATCAGCCCCAGCATTTT	CASSLPGGSNQPQHF
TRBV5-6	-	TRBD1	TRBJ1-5	TGTGCCAGCAGCTTATGGGACAGGTCGAGCAATCAGCCCCAGCATTTT	CASSLWDRSSNQPQHF
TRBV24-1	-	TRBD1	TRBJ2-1	TGTGCCACCAGTGCCACAGGGGGCAATGAGCAGTTCTTC	CATSATGGNEQFF
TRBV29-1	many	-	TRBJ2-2	TGCAGCGTGAGAACGGGCAGGAGGTCTAACACCGGGGAGCTGTTTTTT	CSVRTGRRSNTGELFF
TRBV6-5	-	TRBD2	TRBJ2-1	TGTGCCAGCAGTTACTTCCGGGCGGCTAGCGGGGTCTCCTACAATGAGCAGTTCTTC	CASSYFRAASGVSYNEQFF
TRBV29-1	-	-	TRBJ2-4	TGCAGCGTTGTACTGGGAGGAAACATTCAGTACTTC	CSVVLGGNIQYF
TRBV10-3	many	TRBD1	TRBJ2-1	TGTGCCATCAGTGATATGTCGCAGGGGGAGTACAATGAGCAGTTCTTC	CAISDMSQGEYNEQFF
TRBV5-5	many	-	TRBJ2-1	TGTGCCAGCAGCTTGGGTGGGGCAGGGAAGCAGTTCTTC	CASSLGGAGKQFF
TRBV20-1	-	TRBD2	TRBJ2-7	TGCAGTGCTAGAATACCCTACCTAGCGGGGGCTTCCTACGAGCAGTACTTC	CSARIPYLAGASYEQYF
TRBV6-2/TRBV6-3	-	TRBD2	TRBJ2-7	TGTGCCAGCAGTAAGCTAAGCGGGAGTAGAAACGAGCAGTACTTC	CASSKLSGSRNEQYF
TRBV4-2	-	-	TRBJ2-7	TGTGCCAGCAGCCAAGCCCCGGGCAGTCGGTACGAGCAGTACTTC	CASSQAPGSRYEQYF
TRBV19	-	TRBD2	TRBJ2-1	TGTGCCAGTAGGCCCCTTGCGGGAGAGAGGGATGAGCAGTTCTTC	CASRPLAGERDEQFF
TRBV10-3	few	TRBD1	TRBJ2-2	TGTGCCATCAGTAAGACCCTCGGGACAGGGACGAACACCGGGGAGCTGTTTTTT	CAISKTLGTGTNTGELFF
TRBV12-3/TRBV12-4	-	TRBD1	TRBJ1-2	TGTGCCAGCACCCCCAAAACCGGGACAGGTTATTATGGCTACACCTTC	CASTPKTGTGYYGYTF
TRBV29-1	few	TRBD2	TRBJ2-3	TGCAGCGTTGAAGGGACTAGCGGGAGCACAGATACGCAGTATTTT	CSVEGTSGSTDTQYF
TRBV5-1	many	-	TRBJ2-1	TGCGCCAGCAGCTTAGGGACGTCTAACAATGAGCAGTTCTTC	CASSLGTSNNEQFF
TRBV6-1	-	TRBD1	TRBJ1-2	TGTGCCAGCAGTGAATACCCAATTCCGACAGGGGATGGCTATGGCTACACCTTC	CASSEYPIPTGDGYGYTF
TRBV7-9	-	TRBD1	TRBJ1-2	TGTGCCAGCAGCTTTGAGGGGGCCTATGGCTACACCTTC	CASSFEGAYGYTF
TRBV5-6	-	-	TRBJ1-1	TGTGCCAGCAGCTTGGTCGGGGGAAGGGTGGCTGAAGCTTTCTTT	CASSLVGGRVAEAFF
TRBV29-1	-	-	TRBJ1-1	TGCAGCGGGCAAACAGGGGAAGCTTTCTTT	CSGQTGEAFF
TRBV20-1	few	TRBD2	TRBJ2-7	TGCAGTGCCTCTTTAGCGGGAGGGCCCGGGTACGAGCAGTACTTC	CSASLAGGPGYEQYF
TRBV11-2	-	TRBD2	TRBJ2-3	TGTGCCAGCAGCCGCACCGGGACTAGCGGATACGATACGCAGTATTTT	CASSRTGTSGYDTQYF
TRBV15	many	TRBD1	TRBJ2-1	TGTGCCACCAGCAGGAGACAGGGCAATGAGCAGTTCTTC	CATSRRQGNEQFF
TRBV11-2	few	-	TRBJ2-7	TGTGCCAGCGGCTACCAGGGGGGACTCTACGAGCAGTACTTC	CASGYQGGLYEQYF
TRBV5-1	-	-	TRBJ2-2	TGCGCCAGCAGATTCGGAGCGAACACCGGGGAGCTGTTTTTT	CASRFGANTGELFF
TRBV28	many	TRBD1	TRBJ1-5	TGTGCCAGCAGCCGGGGACAGGGCCTTAGGCCCCAGCATTTT	CASSRGQGLRPQHF
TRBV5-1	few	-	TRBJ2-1	TGCGCCAGCAGAGGGCATCGGTCGGCCAATGAGCAGTTCTTC	CASRGHRSANEQFF
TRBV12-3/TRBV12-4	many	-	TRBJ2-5	TGTGCCAGCACCCGAAGGGGGGAGACCCAGTACTTC	CASTRRGETQYF
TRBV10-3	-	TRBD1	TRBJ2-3	TGTGCCATCAGTGAGTCTCGCCAGGGGGCAGATACGCAGTATTTT	CAISESRQGADTQYF
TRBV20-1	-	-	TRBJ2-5	TGCAGTGCTGCCGGACGATCCCAAGAGACCAAGTACTTC	CSAAGRSQETKYF
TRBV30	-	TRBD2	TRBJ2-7	TGTGCCTGCACGGGAGGGTTAAAGTACGAGCAGTACTTC	CACTGGLKYEQYF
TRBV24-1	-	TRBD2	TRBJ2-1	TGTGCCACCTCCTCACTAGCGGGCGGCTCCTACAATGAGCAGTTCTTC	CATSSLAGGSYNEQFF
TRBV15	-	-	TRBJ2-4	TGTGCCACCAGCAGAGAACCGACAGTTCCGGGCATTCAGTACTTC	CATSREPTVPGIQYF
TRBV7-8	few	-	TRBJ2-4	TGTGCCAGCAGCTTAGGTCGGACGGGAGCCAAAAACATTCAGTACTTC	CASSLGRTGAKNIQYF
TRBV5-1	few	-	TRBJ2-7	TGCGCCAGCAGCTTCTCGGGACTCCCGACTAACGAGCAGTACTTC	CASSFSGLPTNEQYF
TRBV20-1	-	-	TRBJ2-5	TGCAGTGCGCGGCAGGTCTACCAAGAGACCCAGTACTTC	CSARQVYQETQYF